These 28 T cell receptor beta chains originate from one sample sequenced in a study of blood T cell repertoires in COVID-19. Assay: immunoSEQ multiplex PCR; the TCRdb copy retains only in-frame clones and omits some. The profile shows about 70,000 clones, 90% of them singletons. The sample was peripheral blood. Source of these receptors: a man aged 45-60 years with acute or convalescent COVID-19.

The genes are TRBV10-3 and TRBJ2-2, with D tentatively TRBD1 (7 bases). CDR1 and CDR2 from the germline V gene are ENHRY and SYGVKD. This CDR3 contains 14 residues. V lost 7 bases to trimming and J lost 3 bases, with 12 bases between them. The CDR3 DNA is TGTGCCATCACTGGAGGGGGCTACACCGGGGAGCTGTTTTTT. It specifies CAITGGGYTGELFF.

The chain has TRBV18 and TRBJ2-3, with a possible D match to TRBD1 (6 bases). With 6 bases removed from V and 1 base from J, the gap between germline ends came to 20 bases. The CDR3 covers 17 residues. CDR1 is KGHSH, CDR2 LQKENI, per germline. The CDR3 region has the DNA TGTGCCAGCTCTCTGCTTCGTACAGGGTCTGGCACAGATACGCAGTATTTT. This sequence encodes CASSLLRTGSGTDTQYF.

The chain uses TRBV5-1 and TRBJ1-4; 9 bases are a match to TRBD1. The CDR3 spans 16 residues. V was clipped by 4 bases and J by 3 bases; unmatched bases: 7. Germline CDR1 is SGHRS and CDR2 is YFSETQ. The CDR3 sequence: CASSPDRGTSNEKLFF. The CDR3 DNA reads as TGCGCCAGCAGCCCGGACAGGGGCACGTCTAATGAAAAACTGTTTTTT.

The rearrangement links TRBV3-1 (or the pseudogene TRBV3-2) to TRBJ1-3; the match to TRBD1 covers 9 bases. V lost 4 bases to trimming and J lost 0 bases; unmatched junction nucleotides: 10. Germline values: CDR1 LGHDT, CDR2 YNNKEL (reference sequence). CDR3 length: 18 amino acids. In DNA form, the CDR3 reads TGTGCCAGCAGCCCTACCCTGGACAGGGGTCACTCTGGAAACACCATATATTTT. It yields the protein CASSPTLDRGHSGNTIYF.

The chain employs TRBV19 and TRBJ1-5, with TRBD1 matching 9 bases. Losses at the gene ends were 6 bases for V and 5 bases for J; bases not matched to a gene: 11. Germline V gene lookup returns CDR1 LNHDA and CDR2 SQIVND (reference sequence). CDR3 size: 16 residues. The CDR3 is CASSHRGQGGDQPQHF. CDR3 nucleotide sequence: TGTGCCAGTAGCCATAGGGGACAGGGAGGCGATCAGCCCCAGCATTTT.

V gene TRBV7-2 combines with J gene TRBJ2-6; D possibly corresponds to TRBD1 (5 bases). V lost 4 bases to trimming and J lost 1 base, with 14 bases between them. Germline assignment: CDR1 SGHTA and CDR2 FQGNSA. There are 17 residues in the CDR3. CDR3 loop: CASSSSLQASGANVLTF. CDR3 nucleotide sequence: TGTGCCAGCAGCTCAAGCTTACAGGCATCTGGGGCCAACGTCCTGACTTTC. Full variable domain (remainder filled in from reference TRBV7-2 and TRBJ2-6): GAGVSQSPSNKVTEKGKDVELRCDPISGHTALYWYRQSLGQGLEFLIYFQGNSAPDKSGLPSDRFSAERTGGSVSTLTIQRTQQEDSAVYLCASSSSLQASGANVLTFGAGSRLTVL.

The chain couples TRBV6-6 to TRBJ2-2; a weak D match, TRBD2 (5 bases). This CDR3 has 15 amino acids. Germline CDR1 is MNHNY and CDR2 is SVGAGI (reference sequence). Trimming removed 2 bases from V and 4 bases from J, with 11 bases in between. CDR3 sequence (DNA): TGTGCCAGCAGTTACACGGAGACTACCACCGGGGAGCTGTTTTTT. This translates into CASSYTETTTGELFF.

The gene calls are TRBV28 and TRBJ1-5; no reliable D call. Looked up from germline, CDR1 is MDHEN and CDR2 is SYDVKM. Trimming pared 6 bases from V and 7 bases from J, leaving 10 bases between. CDR3 length: 12 amino acids. The CDR3 bases are TGTGCCAGCAGGGCCCCAGGACAGCCCCAGCATTTT. Its translation is CASRAPGQPQHF.

The J gene is TRBJ1-1, the V gene TRBV7-6; TRBD1 is a possible D gene (6 bases). In germline, CDR1 is SGHVS, CDR2 FNYEAQ. The CDR3 has 14 amino acids. Between the trimmed V and J ends, which lost 0 bases and 4 bases, there was a span of 9 bases. CDR3 region: CASSLAGAGTEAFF. For the CDR3, the DNA is TGTGCCAGCAGCTTAGCGGGGGCTGGCACTGAAGCTTTCTTT.

This clone was observed once. The CDR3 region is CASSPRVWGGNSYEQYF. The CDR3 DNA reads as TGTGCCAGCAGTCCCCGGGTTTGGGGCGGGAACTCCTACGAGCAGTACTTC. The genes are TRBV28 and TRBJ2-7, with D perhaps TRBD2 (6 bases). Trimming took 5 bases from V and 0 from J, leaving 20 bases between them. CDR1 and CDR2 (germline): MDHEN, SYDVKM. The CDR3 totals 17 residues.

This chain connects TRBV12-5 to TRBJ2-3; TRBD2 matches at 12 bases. Germline V gene data show CDR1 as LGHNT and CDR2 as FRNRAP. The V and J ends lost 1 base and 0 bases, in that order; junction bases with no gene match: 2. This CDR3 contains 17 residues. CDR3 loop: CASGLGGTSGSTDTQYF. The CDR3 coding sequence is TGTGCTAGTGGTTTGGGGGGGACTAGCGGGAGCACAGATACGCAGTATTTT.

This chain joins TRBV12-3 or TRBV12-4 and TRBJ2-3; a weak D match, TRBD2 (5 bases). This CDR3 has 13 residues. V lost 2 bases and J lost 5, with 8 bases in between. The CDR3 protein is CASSLLGRDTQYF. Written as DNA, the CDR3 is TGTGCCAGCAGTTTATTGGGGAGAGATACGCAGTATTTT.

The gene calls are TRBV21-1 and TRBJ2-6; the table gives TRBD2 as D, unverified against the DNA. TRBV21-1 is listed as a pseudogene. The CDR3 runs to 23 residues. The DNA of the CDR3 is TGTGCCAGCAGCAGCAAGGCTCGTCGCGGGGCCGCTAGTAGTTCCTCTGGGGCCAACGTCCTGACTTTC. This sequence encodes CASSSKARRGAASSSSGANVLTF.

This clone was seen a handful of times. The V and J genes are TRBV4-1 and TRBJ1-2, with 7 bases that match TRBD1. Germline values: CDR1 MGHRA, CDR2 YSYEKL. There are 14 residues in the CDR3. With 2 bases clipped from V and 3 bases from J, the junction kept 3 bases outside the gene matches. The chain's CDR3 is CASSQLDRDYGYTF. DNA of the CDR3: TGCGCCAGCAGCCAACTCGACAGGGACTATGGCTACACCTTC.

The chain uses TRBV27 and TRBJ2-6; 7 nucleotides match TRBD1. V gave up 5 bases and J gave up 0 bases; unmatched junction bases: 1. This CDR3 region has 15 residues. The germline V gene has CDR1 MNHEY and CDR2 SMNVEV (reference sequence). The DNA for the CDR3 is TGTGCCAGCAGTAGACAGGGCTCTGGGGCCAACGTCCTGACTTTC. This codes for CASSRQGSGANVLTF. The variable domain in full, completed from reference TRBV27 and TRBJ2-6, reads EAQVTQNPRYLITVTGKKLTVTCSQNMNHEYMSWYRQDPGLGLRQIYYSMNVEVTDKGDVPEGYKVSRKEKRNFPLILESPSPNQTSLYFCASSRQGSGANVLTFGAGSRLTVL.

On this clone: This sample includes further DNA sequences coding for the same CDR3. The V gene is TRBV7-3, the J gene TRBJ1-1; D possibly corresponds to TRBD1 (5 bases). This CDR3 is 13 amino acids long. Trimming left V 6 bases short and J 1 base short, with 9 bases between. Per the germline V gene, CDR1 is SGHTA and CDR2 is FQGTGA. The CDR3, as DNA: TGTGCCAGCAGTCCCACAGGGAACACTGAAGCTTTCTTT. Translated: CASSPTGNTEAFF. The full variable domain, rest sourced from reference TRBV7-3 and TRBJ1-1, is GAGVSQTPSNKVTEKGKYVELRCDPISGHTALYWYRQSLGQGPEFLIYFQGTGAADDSGLPNDRFFAVRPEGSVSTLKIQRTERGDSAVYLCASSPTGNTEAFFGQGTRLTVV.

The CDR3 region has the DNA TGTGCCAGCAGTTTGGAAACGGTCAAGACTGGACTAATCACAGATACGCAGTATTTT. It specifies CASSLETVKTGLITDTQYF. The rearrangement uses TRBV6-2 or TRBV6-3 and TRBJ2-3; TRBD2 is a possible D gene (6 bases). V was pared by 4 bases and J by 2 bases, with 25 bases between. Germline CDR1 reads MNHEY; CDR2 reads SVGEGT. The CDR3 sequence is 19 residues long.

DNA for the CDR3: TGTGCCAGCAGTCGACTAGCGGGGGATGGGGAGCAGTACGTC. Translating gives CASSRLAGDGEQYV. This chain uses TRBV27 with TRBJ2-7, with 12 bases matching TRBD2. Germline lookup yields CDR1 MNHEY and CDR2 SMNVEV (reference sequence). Germline trimming cut 5 bases from V and 7 bases from J; bases unmatched to any gene: 6. The CDR3 runs 14 residues.

This clone is termed medium-sized. The gene calls are TRBV4-3 and TRBJ2-3; TRBD2 matches 8 bases. Trimming took 0 bases from V and 4 from J; bases not matched to a gene: 3. The CDR3 spans 15 residues. Germline V gene data show CDR1 as LGHNA and CDR2 as YSLEER. The CDR3 bases are TGCGCCAGCAGCCAAGATTTGACTAGCGCAGATACGCAGTATTTT. It yields the protein CASSQDLTSADTQYF.

The chain links TRBV6-2 or TRBV6-3 to TRBJ2-1, with a weak D call TRBD2 (5 bases). This CDR3 contains 16 residues. Between the trimmed V and J ends, which lost 6 bases and 4 bases, there was a span of 19 bases. The germline V gene encodes CDR1 MNHEY and CDR2 SVGEGT. The CDR3 coding sequence is TGTGCCAGCAGCACCGGGGTCAACCGGCAATACAATGAGCAGTTCTTC. This translates into CASSTGVNRQYNEQFF.

The chain carries TRBV27 and TRBJ1-6; TRBD1 might be the D (5 bases). CDR3 length: 14 residues. CDR1 is MNHEY, CDR2 SMNVEV, per germline (reference sequence). Trimming took 3 bases from V and 8 from J, leaving 11 bases between them. In DNA form, the CDR3 reads TGTGCCAGCAGTTTCGCAGGGCCGGATTCACCCCTCCACTTT. It translates to CASSFAGPDSPLHF.

The V call is TRBV9, the J call TRBJ2-3; 8 positions agree with TRBD2. Germline assignment: CDR1 SGDLS and CDR2 YYNGEE. The CDR3 extends over 15 amino acids. Losses at the gene ends were 4 bases for V and 3 bases for J; bases not matched to a gene: 7. This CDR3 reads CASSPVAGLTDTQYF. The CDR3 nucleotides read TGTGCCAGCAGCCCGGTAGCGGGGTTGACAGATACGCAGTATTTT.

The chain joins TRBV15 to TRBJ1-2, with TRBD1 identical over 8 bases. Germline V lookup: CDR1 LNHNV, CDR2 YYDKDF (reference sequence). This CDR3 has 15 residues. The V segment lost 1 base and the J segment 6 bases; nucleotides outside the gene matches: 7. The CDR3 region is CATSRGSDRADGYTF. Here the CDR3 DNA reads TGTGCCACCAGCAGAGGGTCGGACAGGGCGGATGGCTACACCTTC.

The chain is built from TRBV6-1 and TRBJ2-7; TRBD1 matches 9 bases. Trimming at V came to 4 bases and at J to 3 bases, leaving 10 bases not matched to a gene. The CDR3 sequence is 16 residues long. Germline loops: CDR1 MNHNS, CDR2 SASEGT. The CDR3 sequence: CASSVLRGQGNYEQYF. The CDR3 bases are TGTGCCAGCAGTGTGCTGCGGGGACAGGGTAACTACGAGCAGTACTTC.

The chain recombines TRBV7-6 with TRBJ2-7; possible D gene TRBD2, 6 bases. The V end was cut by 5 bases, the J end by 2 bases, with 16 bases between. The CDR3 covers 15 residues. CDR1 and CDR2 (germline): SGHVS, FNYEAQ. The CDR3 reads CASSQGTVPPYEQYF. The CDR3 DNA sequence: TGTGCCAGCAGCCAAGGGACTGTACCTCCCTACGAGCAGTACTTC.

The chain employs TRBV11-2 and TRBJ1-5; no clear D. This CDR3 comprises 13 residues. Per germline, CDR1 SGHAT and CDR2 FQNNGV. Trimming shortened V by 5 bases and J by 6 bases, and 11 bases separated the two germline ends. CDR3 residues: CASSPRGRQPQHF. In nucleotides, the CDR3 is TGTGCCAGCAGCCCCCGGGGTCGTCAGCCCCAGCATTTT.

The V gene is TRBV5-1, the J gene TRBJ2-7; possible D gene TRBD1, 6 bases. CDR1 is SGHRS and CDR2 is YFSETQ in the germline V gene. Trimming cost V 2 bases and J 0 bases, with 9 bases left between them. The CDR3 totals 14 residues. The CDR3 loop reads CASSFGTSSYEQYF. Here the CDR3 DNA reads TGCGCCAGCAGCTTCGGGACAAGCTCCTACGAGCAGTACTTC. Variable domain in full (rest from reference TRBV5-1 and TRBJ2-7): KAGVTQTPRYLIKTRGQQVTLSCSPISGHRSVSWYQQTPGQGLQFLFEYFSETQRNKGNFPGRFSGRQFSNSRSEMNVSTLELGDSALYLCASSFGTSSYEQYFGPGTRLTVT.

The chain employs TRBV11-3 and TRBJ2-3; D not certain. This CDR3 contains 14 residues. Trimming shortened V by 8 bases and J by 0 bases, and 12 bases separated the two germline ends. Germline V gene lookup returns CDR1 SGHNT and CDR2 YENEEA. The CDR3 DNA sequence: TGTGCCAGCGCTGTCGGGTCTAGCACAGATACGCAGTATTTT. This gives the protein CASAVGSSTDTQYF.